The sample holds one count of the clone carrying this T cell receptor beta chain. Its target is unknown. No conserved phenylalanine or tryptophan is present at the end of the CDR3, so a read error is the likely explanation. The DNA is left out, because the CDR3 cannot be placed on it with certainty; the CDR3 is given as TCRdb lists it. The data belong to a study of T-cell reconstitution after alpha-beta-depleted transplantation in children. Study outcomes and limitations: At the one-year point after transplant, T-cell counts and TCRbeta diversity were found to come mostly from T cells that had been newly produced. Approximately two months post-transplant, alpha-beta T cells reportedly originated from several hundred expanded graft clones. Day-60 TCRbeta diversity that was high in some patients was derived from surviving recipient T cells and thymic progenitors.

Unique molecular identifiers featured in how the TCRbeta library was prepared. A single record per CDR3 protein comes from TCRdb applying MiXCR to the PCR reads. The repertoire has 200,000 or so distinct CDR3 sequences, roughly 6.5% of them found once; the top ten carry roughly 4.5%. The CDR3 adds up to 12 amino acids, both ends counted. The rearrangement uses TRBV1 and TRBJ2-3. TRBV1 is a pseudogene. The material sequenced was PBMCs, taken before TCRalphabeta/CD19-depleted stem cell transplant. The TCR originated in a girl under three years old with combined immunodeficiency, due to receive a stem cell transplant. CDR3 protein: CASNQVTDPQYY.